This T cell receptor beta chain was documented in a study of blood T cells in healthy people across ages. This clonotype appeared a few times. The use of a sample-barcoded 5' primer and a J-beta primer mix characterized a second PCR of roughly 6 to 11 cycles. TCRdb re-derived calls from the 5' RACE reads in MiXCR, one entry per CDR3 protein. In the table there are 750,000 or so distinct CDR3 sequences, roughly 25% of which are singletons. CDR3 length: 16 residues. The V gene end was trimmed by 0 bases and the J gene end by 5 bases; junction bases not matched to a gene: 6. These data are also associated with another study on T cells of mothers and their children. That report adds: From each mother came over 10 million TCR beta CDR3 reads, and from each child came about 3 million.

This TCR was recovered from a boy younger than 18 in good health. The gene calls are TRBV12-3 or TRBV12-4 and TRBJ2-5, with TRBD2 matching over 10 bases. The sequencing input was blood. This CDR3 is CASSLARLAGEETQYF. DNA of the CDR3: TGTGCCAGCAGTTTAGCGAGGCTAGCGGGGGAGGAGACCCAGTACTTC.